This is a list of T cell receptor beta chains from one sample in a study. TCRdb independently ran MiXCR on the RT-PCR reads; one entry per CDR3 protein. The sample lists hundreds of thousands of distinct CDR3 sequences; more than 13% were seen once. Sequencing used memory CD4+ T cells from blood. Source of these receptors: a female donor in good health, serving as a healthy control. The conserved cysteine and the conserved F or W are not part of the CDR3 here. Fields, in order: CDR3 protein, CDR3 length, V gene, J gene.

SPFGASTDTQY	11	TRBV20-1	TRBJ2-3
AWSAAGAEQY	10	TRBV30	TRBJ2-7
ASSSSGTSGRDTQY	14	TRBV6-5	TRBJ2-3
ASSQDWRGAANYGYT	15	TRBV4-2	TRBJ1-2
ASSALAGDSYEQY	13	TRBV7-2	TRBJ2-7
ASSLRLAVTDTQY	13	TRBV11-1	TRBJ2-3
ASSPQGRMNIQY	12	TRBV4-1	TRBJ2-4
ASIELTGLKNIQY	13	TRBV6-1	TRBJ2-4
ASSLGRTGSLAGLYEQY	17	TRBV5-1	TRBJ2-7
ASSQDRRGGQPQH	13	TRBV4-1	TRBJ1-5
ASSFGMFLPEQY	12	TRBV12-3/TRBV12-4	TRBJ2-7
ASSRLLAAQETQY	13	TRBV14	TRBJ2-5
ASSPTGATGELF	12	TRBV4-3	TRBJ2-2
ASSLAPDRPYEQY	13	TRBV27	TRBJ2-7
ASNLGSGGETQY	12	TRBV5-1	TRBJ2-5
ASDSMGTQY	9	TRBV5-1	TRBJ2-5
ASSFRLDSNQPQH	13	TRBV12-3/TRBV12-4	TRBJ1-5
ASSLARGRDNEQF	13	TRBV5-6	TRBJ2-1
ASRQRGTEAF	10	TRBV7-8	TRBJ1-1
ASPVIRSGRSEQY	13	TRBV27	TRBJ2-7
SALFLTGGTEAF	12	TRBV20-1	TRBJ1-1
ASSPFTGQIVEAF	13	TRBV28	TRBJ1-1
ASSGGDRYNQPQH	13	TRBV2	TRBJ1-5
ASSPGLAGGLQETQY	15	TRBV5-1	TRBJ2-5
SARWGRAGANVLT	13	TRBV20-1	TRBJ2-6
ASSQLAGGGWF	11	TRBV6-5	TRBJ2-1
ASSPRLAGGNNEQF	14	TRBV7-2	TRBJ2-1
SARPGLADSTYTQY	14	TRBV20-1	TRBJ2-3
ASSQEEGYLYGYT	13	TRBV4-3	TRBJ1-2
ASSLVRAGELF	11	TRBV11-2	TRBJ2-2
SARDTRGLEYEQY	13	TRBV20-1	TRBJ2-7
ASSSSRGSYT	10	TRBV7-2	TRBJ1-2
SARDTLDRSNQPQH	14	TRBV20-1	TRBJ1-5
ASSYSTGWDEQF	12	TRBV6-5	TRBJ2-1
SAPRRQAGEQF	11	TRBV20-1	TRBJ2-1